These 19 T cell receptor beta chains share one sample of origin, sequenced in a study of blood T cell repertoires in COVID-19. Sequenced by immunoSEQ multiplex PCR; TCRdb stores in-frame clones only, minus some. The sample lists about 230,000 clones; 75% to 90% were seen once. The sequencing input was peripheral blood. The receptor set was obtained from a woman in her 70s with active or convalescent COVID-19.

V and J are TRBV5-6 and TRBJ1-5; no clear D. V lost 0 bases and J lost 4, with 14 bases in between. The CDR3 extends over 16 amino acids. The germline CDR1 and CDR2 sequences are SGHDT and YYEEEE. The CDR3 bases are TGTGCCAGCAGCTTGGAGAGCGCACGCCCGAATCAGCCCCAGCATTTT. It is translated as CASSLESARPNQPQHF. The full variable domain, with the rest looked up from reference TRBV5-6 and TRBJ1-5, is DAGVTQSPTHLIKTRGQQVTLRCSPKSGHDTVSWYQQALGQGPQFIFQYYEEEERQRGNFPDRFSGHQFPNYSSELNVNALLLGDSALYLCASSLESARPNQPQHFGDGTRLSIL.

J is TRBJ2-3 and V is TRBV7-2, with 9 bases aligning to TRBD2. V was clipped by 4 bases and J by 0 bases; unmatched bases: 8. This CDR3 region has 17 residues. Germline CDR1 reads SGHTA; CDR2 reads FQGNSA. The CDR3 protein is CASSSPSGAASTDTQYF. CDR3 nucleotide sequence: TGTGCCAGCAGCTCCCCTAGCGGGGCCGCTAGCACAGATACGCAGTATTTT.

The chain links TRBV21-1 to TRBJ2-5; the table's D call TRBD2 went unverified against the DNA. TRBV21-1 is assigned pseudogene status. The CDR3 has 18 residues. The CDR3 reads CASSNGGGSGAWWETQYF. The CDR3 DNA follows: TGTGCCAGCAGCAACGGAGGGGGAAGCGGGGCTTGGTGGGAGACCCAGTACTTC.

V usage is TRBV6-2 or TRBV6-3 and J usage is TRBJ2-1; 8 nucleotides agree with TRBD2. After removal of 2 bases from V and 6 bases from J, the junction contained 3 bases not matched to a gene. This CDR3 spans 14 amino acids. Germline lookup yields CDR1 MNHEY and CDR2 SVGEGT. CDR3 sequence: CASSYRLAGNEQFF. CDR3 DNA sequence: TGTGCCAGCAGTTACCGCCTAGCGGGCAATGAGCAGTTCTTC.

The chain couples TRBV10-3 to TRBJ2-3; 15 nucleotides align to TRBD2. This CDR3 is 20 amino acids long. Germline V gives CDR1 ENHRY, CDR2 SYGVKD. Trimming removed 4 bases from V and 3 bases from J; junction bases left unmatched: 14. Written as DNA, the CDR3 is TGTGCCATCAGTGGGGCACCGGGACTAGCGGGAGGTACCGGAACAGATACGCAGTATTTT. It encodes CAISGAPGLAGGTGTDTQYF.

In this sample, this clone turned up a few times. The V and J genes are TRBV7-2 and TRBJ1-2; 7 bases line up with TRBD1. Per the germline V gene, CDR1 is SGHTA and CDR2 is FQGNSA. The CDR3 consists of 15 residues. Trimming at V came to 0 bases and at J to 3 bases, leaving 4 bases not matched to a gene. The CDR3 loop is CASSLAQGLDYGYTF. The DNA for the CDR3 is TGTGCCAGCAGCTTAGCACAGGGGCTCGACTATGGCTACACCTTC.

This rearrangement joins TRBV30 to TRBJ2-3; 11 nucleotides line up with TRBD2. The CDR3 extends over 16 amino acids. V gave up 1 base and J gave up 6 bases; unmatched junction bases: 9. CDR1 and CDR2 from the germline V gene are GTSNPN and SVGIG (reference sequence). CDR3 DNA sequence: TGTGCCTGGAGTGAAACTAGCGGGAGTGTTCGCGATACGCAGTATTTT. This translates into CAWSETSGSVRDTQYF.

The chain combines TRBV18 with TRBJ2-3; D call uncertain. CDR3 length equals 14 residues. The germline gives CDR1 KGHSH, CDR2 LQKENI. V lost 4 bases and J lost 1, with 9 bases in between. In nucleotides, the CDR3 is TGTGCCAGCTCACTTGGCCTGGGCACAGATACGCAGTATTTT. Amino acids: CASSLGLGTDTQYF.

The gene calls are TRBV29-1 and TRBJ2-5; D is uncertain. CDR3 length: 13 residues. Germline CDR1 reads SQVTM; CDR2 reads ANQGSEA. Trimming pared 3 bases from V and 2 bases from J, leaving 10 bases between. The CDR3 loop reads CSVDGSLQETQYF. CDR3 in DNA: TGCAGCGTTGATGGTAGCTTACAAGAGACCCAGTACTTC.

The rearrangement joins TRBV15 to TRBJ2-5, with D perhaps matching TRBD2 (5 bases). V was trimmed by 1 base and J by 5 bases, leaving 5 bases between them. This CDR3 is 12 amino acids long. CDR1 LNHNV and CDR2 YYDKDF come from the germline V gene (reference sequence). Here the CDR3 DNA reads TGTGCCACCAGCAGAGGGAGGGAGACCCAGTACTTC. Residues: CATSRGRETQYF.

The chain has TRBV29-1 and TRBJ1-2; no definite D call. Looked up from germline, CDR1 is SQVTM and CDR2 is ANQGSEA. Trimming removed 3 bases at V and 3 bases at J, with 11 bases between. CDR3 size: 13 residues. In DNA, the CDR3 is TGCAGCGTTGATACCCACAGCTACTATGGCTACACCTTC. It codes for CSVDTHSYYGYTF.

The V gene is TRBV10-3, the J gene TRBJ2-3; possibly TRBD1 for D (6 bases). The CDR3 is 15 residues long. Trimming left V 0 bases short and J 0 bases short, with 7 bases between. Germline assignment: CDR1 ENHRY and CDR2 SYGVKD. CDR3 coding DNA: TGTGCCATCAGTGAGTCGGGGGCTAGCACAGATACGCAGTATTTT. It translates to CAISESGASTDTQYF.

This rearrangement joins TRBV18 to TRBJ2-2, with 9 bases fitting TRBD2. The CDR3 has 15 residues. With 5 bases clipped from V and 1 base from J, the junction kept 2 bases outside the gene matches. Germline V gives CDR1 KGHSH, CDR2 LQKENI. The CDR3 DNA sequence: TGTGCCAGCTCATCACTAGCGGGGAACACCGGGGAGCTGTTTTTT. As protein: CASSSLAGNTGELFF. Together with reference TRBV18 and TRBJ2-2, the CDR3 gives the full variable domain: NAGVMQNPRHLVRRRGQEARLRCSPMKGHSHVYWYRQLPEEGLKFMVYLQKENIIDESGMPKERFSAEFPKEGPSILRIQQVVRGDSAAYFCASSSLAGNTGELFFGEGSRLTVL.

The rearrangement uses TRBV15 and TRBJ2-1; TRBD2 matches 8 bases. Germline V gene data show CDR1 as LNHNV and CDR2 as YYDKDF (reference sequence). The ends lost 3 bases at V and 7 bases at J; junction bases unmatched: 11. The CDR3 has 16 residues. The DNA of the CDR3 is TGTGCCACCAGCAGGGGGTACGGGAGGGCCGGGAATGAGCAGTTCTTC. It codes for CATSRGYGRAGNEQFF.

DNA for the CDR3: TGCAGCGCGAGGGACAGGGGGAGGTTTGGTGAAGCTTTCTTT. This encodes CSARDRGRFGEAFF. The rearrangement uses TRBV29-1 and TRBJ1-1; 11 bases agree with TRBD1. The CDR3 is 14 residues long. The germline gives CDR1 SQVTM, CDR2 ANQGSEA. Trimming cost V 7 bases and J 7 bases; bases outside gene matches: 11.

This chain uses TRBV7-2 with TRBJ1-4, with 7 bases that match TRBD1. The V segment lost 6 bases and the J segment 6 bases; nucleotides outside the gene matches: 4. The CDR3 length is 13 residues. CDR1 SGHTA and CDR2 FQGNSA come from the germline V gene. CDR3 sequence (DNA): TGTGCCAGCAGGCTTGACAGGGATGAAAAACTGTTTTTT. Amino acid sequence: CASRLDRDEKLFF.

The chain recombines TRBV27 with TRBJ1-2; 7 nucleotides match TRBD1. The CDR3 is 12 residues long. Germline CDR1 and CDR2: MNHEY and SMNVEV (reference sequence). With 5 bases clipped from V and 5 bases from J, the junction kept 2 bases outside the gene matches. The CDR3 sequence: CASSIQGYGYTF. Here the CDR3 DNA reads TGTGCCAGCAGTATACAGGGGTATGGCTACACCTTC.

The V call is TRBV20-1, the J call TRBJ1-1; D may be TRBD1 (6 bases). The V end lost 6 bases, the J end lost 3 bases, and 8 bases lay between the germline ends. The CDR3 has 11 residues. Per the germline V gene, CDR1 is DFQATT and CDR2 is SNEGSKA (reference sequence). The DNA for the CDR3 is TGCAGTGCCGGGGGGCACACTGAAGCTTTCTTT. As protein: CSAGGHTEAFF.

The CDR3 protein is CASTGGGRSADTQYF. The CDR3 nucleotides read TGTGCCAGTACGGGGGGGGGAAGATCGGCAGATACGCAGTATTTT. The V call is TRBV19, the J call TRBJ2-3, with 8 bases matching TRBD2. CDR1 and CDR2 (germline): LNHDA, SQIVND (reference sequence). This CDR3 is built from 15 residues. J was trimmed by 4 bases and V by 7 bases; bases with no gene match: 10.